The rows below give T cell receptor beta chains drawn from one sample of a study of T-cell memory formation after mild COVID-19. TCRdb re-derived calls from the 5' RACE reads in MiXCR, one entry per CDR3 protein. Among approximately 400,000 distinct CDR3 sequences listed, about a sixth were seen once. Sequenced sample: PBMCs or a T cell subset sorted from them (not recorded which). These receptors were taken from a man aged 18 to 30 who had mild COVID-19 (a few samples of this study predate the infection). Cell type and time point are not known. Each CDR3 is given with its conserved first and last residue. The D gene is left open where the match is weak. Rows give clone size only sometimes, using once, few, many, or a class for an expanded clone.

TRBJ2-5 | TRBV7-6 | NA | NA | TGTGCCAGCGCACCGGGACCGGAGATGCGTGAGACCCAGTACTTC | CASAPGPEMRETQYF
TRBJ2-5 | TRBV4-1 | few | NA | TGCGCCAGCAGCCAATGGGCCGAACAAGAGACCCAGTACTTC | CASSQWAEQETQYF
TRBJ1-4 | TRBV12-3/TRBV12-4 | few | NA | TGTGCCAGCGGGGATGGACAACCCGGGGTTGAAAAACTGTTTTTT | CASGDGQPGVEKLFF
TRBJ1-1 | TRBV28 | NA | NA | TGTGCCAGCAGTTTTCGGGAAGCTTTCTTT | CASSFREAFF
TRBJ2-5 | TRBV6-5 | few | NA | TGTGCCAGCAGTTACTTAGGGGCTGGAGAGACCCAGTACTTC | CASSYLGAGETQYF
TRBJ2-5 | TRBV18 | NA | TRBD2 | TGTGCCAGCTCACAACTAGCGAAAGAGACCCAGTACTTC | CASSQLAKETQYF
TRBJ2-6 | TRBV5-1 | few | NA | TGCGCCAGCAGCCCCCTTACCGGGGCTGGGGCCAACGTCCTGACTTTC | CASSPLTGAGANVLTF
TRBJ2-1 | TRBV3-1 | once | TRBD2 | TGTGCCAGCAGCCAAGATCCTAGCGGCTCCTACAATGAGCAGTTCTTC | CASSQDPSGSYNEQFF
TRBJ1-2 | TRBV15 | few | TRBD1 | TGTGCCACCAGCAGAGATCGAGGGGGCTCTGGCTACACCTTC | CATSRDRGGSGYTF
TRBJ1-6 | TRBV5-1 | many | TRBD1 | TGCGCCAGCAGCCCCCGGGACAGGGCGGAATATTCACCCCTCCACTTT | CASSPRDRAEYSPLHF
TRBJ2-7 | TRBV20-1 | few | NA | TGCAGTGCTAAGCCGGGACGAAATCCCTACGAGCAGTACTTC | CSAKPGRNPYEQYF
TRBJ1-2 | TRBV7-2 | few | NA | TGTGCCAGCAGCCCAAGCGGACAACGAATTTCCTATGGCTACACCTTC | CASSPSGQRISYGYTF
TRBJ1-5 | TRBV6-6 | few | NA | TGTGCCAGCAGTTACCCCCAACCCGGGTACGGCGGTGGCAGCAATCAGCCCCAGCATTTT | CASSYPQPGYGGGSNQPQHF
TRBJ2-1 | TRBV12-3/TRBV12-4 | NA | NA | TGTGCCAGCAGTGAGCGGGACAATGAGCAGTTCTTC | CASSERDNEQFF
TRBJ1-2 | TRBV4-1 | NA | NA | TGCGCCAGCAGCCAAGAAGTCCGGGGCTATGGCTACACCTTC | CASSQEVRGYGYTF
TRBJ1-2 | TRBV7-9 | NA | NA | TGTGCCAGCAGCTTATACGTCGGATCTGGTAACTATGGCTACACCTTC | CASSLYVGSGNYGYTF
TRBJ1-2 | TRBV3-1 | few | NA | TGTGCCAGCAGCCAAGGATCCGTGGACCTTAACTATGGCTACACCTTC | CASSQGSVDLNYGYTF
TRBJ2-5 | TRBV6-6 | once | NA | TGTGCCAGCAGTTACGAGATCCGCACCCGGGGGGCGGGGGAGACCCAGTACTTC | CASSYEIRTRGAGETQYF
TRBJ1-1 | TRBV6-5 | few | TRBD1 | TGTGCCAGCAGTTACCCGACCGGGACAGGGCCTAGGGAAGCTTTCTTT | CASSYPTGTGPREAFF
TRBJ1-1 | TRBV7-9 | NA | NA | TGTGCCAGCAGCTTTGATAGGGACATCGACACTGAAGCTTTCTTT | CASSFDRDIDTEAFF
TRBJ1-2 | TRBV7-9 | NA | NA | TGTGCCAGCAGCCCTACAGGGTTTGGCTACACCTTC | CASSPTGFGYTF
TRBJ2-1 | TRBV5-1 | few | NA | TGCGCCAGCAACCGTGAAGGCAATGAGCAGTTCTTC | CASNREGNEQFF
TRBJ2-7 | TRBV7-2 | many | TRBD2 | TGTGCCAGCAGCTTAACTAGCGGGGGGACCTCCTACGAGCAGTACTTC | CASSLTSGGTSYEQYF
TRBJ1-1 | TRBV15 | few | NA | TGTGCCACCAGCTTTAGCTGGGCAGCCCACACTGAAGCTTTCTTT | CATSFSWAAHTEAFF
TRBJ2-7 | TRBV28 | NA | NA | TGTGCCAGCTCTCCTGTGCGGAAGACCTACGAGCAGTACTTC | CASSPVRKTYEQYF
TRBJ2-1 | TRBV23-1 | many | NA | TGCGCCAGCAGTCAATCGAGGCCAGGTTCCGACGAGCAGTTCTTC | CASSQSRPGSDEQFF
TRBJ1-1 | TRBV9 | few | NA | TGTGCCAGCAGCGTAGGGGCCCTGGGCCCTGAAGCTTTCTTT | CASSVGALGPEAFF
TRBJ2-1 | TRBV7-2 | NA | TRBD2 | TGTGCCAGCAGCCAGGGTAGCGGGATGTACAATGAGCAGTTCTTC | CASSQGSGMYNEQFF
TRBJ1-2 | TRBV7-2 | NA | TRBD1 | TGTGCCAGCAGCTTAGTGGCCCCGTGGGACAGGGTAATTCACTATGGCTACACCTTC | CASSLVAPWDRVIHYGYTF